Sequencing of this T cell receptor (beta chain) was carried out in a study of response to subunit inactivated influenza vaccine. Study results and limitations: Few additional T cells are recruited per seasonal influenza vaccination, authors suggested.

Looked up from germline, CDR1 is KGHDR and CDR2 is SFDVKD. V shed 2 bases and J 3 bases; nucleotides not matched to a gene: 3. This CDR3 has 15 residues. One entry per CDR3 protein results from TCRdb running MiXCR on the RT-PCR reads. The sample has 450,000 to 600,000 distinct CDR3 sequences, 15% to 20% seen once. Of note for this clonotype: Its antigen is currently unknown.

The V gene is TRBV24-1, the J gene TRBJ2-1, with 7 bases that match TRBD2. Specimen: CD4+ T cells sorted from PBMCs, collected less than 30 months after vaccination. This clonotype originated in a man between 50 and 75 years old who received an inactivated influenza vaccine. The CDR3: CATSDSGGGYNEQFF. In nucleotides, the CDR3 is TGTGCCACCAGTGATTCTGGCGGGGGCTACAATGAGCAGTTCTTC.